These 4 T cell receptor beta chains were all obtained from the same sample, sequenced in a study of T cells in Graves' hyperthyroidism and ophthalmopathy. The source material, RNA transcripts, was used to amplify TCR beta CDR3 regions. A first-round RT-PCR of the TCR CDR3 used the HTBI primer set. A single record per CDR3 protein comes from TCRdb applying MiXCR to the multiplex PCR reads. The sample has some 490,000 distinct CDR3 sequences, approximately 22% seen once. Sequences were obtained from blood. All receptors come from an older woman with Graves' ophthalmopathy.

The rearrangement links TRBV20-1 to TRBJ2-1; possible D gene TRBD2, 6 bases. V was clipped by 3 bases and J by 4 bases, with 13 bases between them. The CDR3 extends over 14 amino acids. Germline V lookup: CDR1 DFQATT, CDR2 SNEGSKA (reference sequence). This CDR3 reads CSARKRVIYNEQFF. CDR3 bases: TGCAGTGCTAGGAAGCGGGTTATATACAATGAGCAGTTCTTC.

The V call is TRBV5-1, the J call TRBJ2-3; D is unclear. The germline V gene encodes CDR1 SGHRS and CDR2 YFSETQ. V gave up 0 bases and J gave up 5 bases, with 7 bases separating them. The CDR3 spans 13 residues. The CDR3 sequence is CASSLVGLDTQYF. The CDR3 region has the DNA TGCGCCAGCAGCTTGGTCGGTCTAGATACGCAGTATTTT.

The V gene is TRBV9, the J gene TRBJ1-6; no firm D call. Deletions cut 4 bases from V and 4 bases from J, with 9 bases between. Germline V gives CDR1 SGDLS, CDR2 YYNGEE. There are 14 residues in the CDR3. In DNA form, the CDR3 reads TGTGCCAGCAGCACCCGGGGTTATAATTCACCCCTCCACTTT. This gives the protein CASSTRGYNSPLHF.

For the CDR3, the DNA is TGTGCCAGCTCGCTCACGGCTGGCGGGGCCTCCTACAATGAGCAGTTCTTC. Its translation is CASSLTAGGASYNEQFF. This chain joins TRBV18 and TRBJ2-1; D possibly corresponds to TRBD2 (6 bases). The CDR3 totals 17 residues. Trimming removed 6 bases at V and 0 bases at J, with 18 bases between. Germline CDR1 is KGHSH and CDR2 is LQKENI.